The subject of this entry is one TCR beta chain. Its matching antigen is unknown. PCR amplification relied on 60 Vbeta primers (plus 13 Jbeta primers). Sequencing used immunoSEQ multiplex PCR; TCRdb keeps in-frame clones, though not all of them. The table includes about 120,000 clones, 80% detected once. Unmatched junction bases numbered 5, after V lost 5 bases and J lost 6 bases. Germline V gene lookup returns CDR1 SGHAT and CDR2 FQNNGV. This CDR3 region has 14 residues. These data are taken from a study of cytomegalovirus exposure and HLA in healthy donors. Whole-study findings and limits: Cytomegalovirus status was reportedly diagnosed by the classifier with high specificity and sensitivity. Reported findings show TCR beta sequences accurately forecast HLA-A and HLA-B alleles in most subjects.

The sequencing input was PBMCs. This receptor was taken from a man younger than 40 in good health and CMV-seronegative. This chain connects TRBV11-2 to TRBJ2-3; 10 bases agree with TRBD2. CDR3 in DNA: TGTGCCAGCAGCCAACTAGCGGGGATTGATACGCAGTATTTT. It encodes CASSQLAGIDTQYF.